This TCR beta chain was captured by sequencing in a study of T cell changes during pregnancy in multiple sclerosis. V was cut by 8 bases and J by 5 bases, with 6 bases left in between. Germline loops: CDR1 MGHRA, CDR2 YSYEKL. The CDR3 is 10 residues long. Sequencing was performed with immunoSEQ multiplex PCR; in TCRdb, only in-frame clones are kept and a portion is missing. The table records roughly 60,000 clones, 80% to 95% of them present only once. This specimen was peripheral blood, taken in the second trimester of pregnancy. The V and J genes are TRBV4-1 and TRBJ2-5; no definite D call. This clonotype was sampled from a female donor with multiple sclerosis, enrolled in a pregnancy study. Here the CDR3 reads CASGRETQYF. The CDR3 DNA reads as TGCGCCAGCGGCAGGGAGACCCAGTACTTC.